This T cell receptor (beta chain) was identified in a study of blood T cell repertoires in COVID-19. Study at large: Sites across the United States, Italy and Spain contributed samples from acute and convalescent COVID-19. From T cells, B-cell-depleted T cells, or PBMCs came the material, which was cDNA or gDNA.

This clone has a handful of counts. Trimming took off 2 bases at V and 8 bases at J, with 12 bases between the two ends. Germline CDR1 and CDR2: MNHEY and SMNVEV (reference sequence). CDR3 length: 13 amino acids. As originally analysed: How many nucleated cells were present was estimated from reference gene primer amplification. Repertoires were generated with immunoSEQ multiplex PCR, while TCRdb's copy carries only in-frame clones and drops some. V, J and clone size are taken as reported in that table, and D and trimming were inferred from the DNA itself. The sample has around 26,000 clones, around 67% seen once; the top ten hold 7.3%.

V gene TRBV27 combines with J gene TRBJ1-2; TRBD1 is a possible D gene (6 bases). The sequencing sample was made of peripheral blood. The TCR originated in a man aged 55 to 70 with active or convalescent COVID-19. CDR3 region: CASSLGGARGYTF. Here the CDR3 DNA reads TGTGCCAGCAGTTTAGGGGGGGCGCGAGGCTACACCTTC.